The clone carrying this T cell receptor beta chain was counted ten times or more. One entry per CDR3 protein, called by TCRdb with MiXCR from the 5' RACE reads. The sample comprises hundreds of thousands of distinct CDR3 sequences, approximately 19% of which are singletons, and under 25% rests with the top ten. Germline V gives CDR1 MGHRA, CDR2 YSYEKL. This CDR3 spans 18 amino acids. V was pared by 1 base and J by 0 bases, with 9 bases of the junction left unmatched. The data were taken from a study of T-cell memory formation after mild COVID-19. The sample consisted of PBMCs or a T cell subset sorted from them (not recorded which). This TCR was recovered from a man aged 18 to 29 who had mild COVID-19 (a few samples of this study predate the infection). Cell type and time point are not known. V is TRBV4-1 and J is TRBJ2-1, with 7 bases matching TRBD1. The CDR3 nucleotides are TGCGCCAGCAGCCAAGGACAGGGCGAATGGGACTCCTACAATGAGCAGTTCTTC. Translating gives CASSQGQGEWDSYNEQFF.